A single T cell receptor beta chain is shown here with its context. The clone's antigen remains unknown. The sample holds no much larger clone one base away, and base qualities are not on file. Reading from cysteine to phenylalanine, the CDR3 counts 15 amino acids. Only the CDR3 region is kept as DNA, spanning 45 bases read in frame from base 1. V loses 5 bases at its end and J loses 9 bases; junction bases beyond the gene matches: 12. The germline V gene supplies CDR1 SGHTS and CDR2 YDEGEE. TCRbeta CDR3 regions were amplified from genomic DNA using the immunoSEQ Assay, a bias-controlled multiplex PCR. Regarding the original processing steps: The number of nucleated cells in each sample was estimated by amplification of reference gene primers within the assay. To quantify the absolute abundance of each unique TCRbeta CDR3 rearrangement, sequence reads were collapsed and filtered. For each sample, productive Simpson clonality was calculated as the square root of Simpson's diversity index over productive rearrangements. TCRdb took this table from immuneACCESS and kept in-frame rearrangements with V and J called. Such tables lack part of the clones; where checked against another copy, unresolved V genes explain under half of the gap, and the rest is unexplained. D and trimming come from the DNA, and the V and J calls and clone size come from that table. The sample yields about 210,000 clones; 70% to 90% were counted once. Over 2% of the sample is in the top ten clones.

Participants in the prospective study were enrolled through a virtual design, were aged about 18 to 90 years, and lived in 24 United States geographic areas. In the prospective study, cohorts were assigned on the basis of participant-reported clinical history obtained from a screening survey and a study questionnaire. Each participant in the prospective study had whole blood, serum and a nasopharyngeal or oropharyngeal swab collected by mobile phlebotomists. Prospective study participants could optionally give additional blood draws and questionnaires over an approximately two-month period. Prospective study blood samples were shipped either frozen or at room temperature before DNA extraction. The source of the sample is a study of blood T cell repertoires in COVID-19 (dated by TCRdb to 2020 to 2021). Looking at the study overall: The collaborator samples originated in the United States, Italy and Spain and spanned the acute and convalescent phases of COVID-19. Deeply sampled blood TCRbeta repertoires from subjects exposed to, actively infected with, or recovered from COVID-19 were included in the dataset. The samples were drawn from two sources: the first 160 participants of the ongoing ImmuneRACE study, and over 950 subjects contributed by 6 global collaborators. Where available, HLA class I and class II types were taken from metadata supplied by the sample provider and were not determined by assay-based typing. The prospective study material was composed of cDNA or gDNA derived from T cells, B-cell-depleted T cells, or PBMCs. The repertoires were made available in a free public database intended to serve as a resource for research on the immune response to SARS-CoV-2. Sample metadata almost always included a de-identified subject ID, COVID-19 status, age in years and sex. General study outcomes and caveats: The quantity of clinical and demographic metadata differed by source and by participant and was supplied without curation.

The specimen sequenced was PBMCs or T cells enriched from blood (not recorded which). The chain employs TRBV5-8 and TRBJ2-1, and 9 junctional nucleotides match TRBD2. This sequence originates from a woman between 40 and 50 years old with acute COVID-19. The CDR3 corresponds to CASRNGGRAQGEQFF. The DNA sequence is TGTGCCAGCAGGAACGGCGGGAGGGCCCAGGGTGAGCAGTTCTTC.